What follows are 18 T cell receptor beta chains derived from one specimen sequenced in a study of T cell responses to AZD1222 COVID-19 vaccine. Sequenced by immunoSEQ multiplex PCR; TCRdb stores in-frame clones only, minus some. The sample has fewer than 120,000 clones, about four fifths seen once; the top ten hold about 4.5%. Here the sequenced sample was peripheral blood, taken on day 0 of AZD1222 vaccination. All receptors derive from an adult in good health.

CDR3 amino acids: CASSLAPGTGELFF. For the CDR3, the DNA is TGTGCCAGCAGCTTAGCGCCAGGGACCGGGGAGCTGTTTTTT. The V call is TRBV7-9, the J call TRBJ2-2; possibly TRBD1 for D (5 bases). This CDR3 contains 14 residues. Trimming took off 0 bases at V and 5 bases at J, with 7 bases between the two ends. Germline V gene data show CDR1 as SEHNR and CDR2 as FQNEAQ (reference sequence).

J is TRBJ1-1 and V is TRBV7-9; perhaps TRBD1 as D (5 bases). Germline lookup yields CDR1 SEHNR and CDR2 FQNEAQ (reference sequence). V was clipped by 5 bases and J by 3 bases, with 16 bases between them. The CDR3 runs 15 residues. CDR3 DNA: TGTGCCAGCAGCCCCAGGGCAGCAAGGGACACTGAAGCTTTCTTT. Protein sequence: CASSPRAARDTEAFF.

As DNA, the CDR3 is TGTGCCTGGGCCCCAGGTCGAGGCAATCAGCCCCAGCATTTT. This gives the protein CAWAPGRGNQPQHF. The chain is built from TRBV30 and TRBJ1-5; D is uncertain. With 5 bases removed from V and 2 bases from J, the gap between germline ends came to 13 bases. The CDR3 extends over 14 amino acids. In germline, CDR1 is GTSNPN, CDR2 SVGIG (reference sequence).

The rearrangement uses TRBV14 and TRBJ1-3, with D hard to call. Germline CDR1 and CDR2: SGHDN and FVKESK. V was shortened by 6 bases and J by 0 bases, with 15 bases between the two germline ends. The CDR3 sequence is 16 residues long. The CDR3: CASSPFTGLSGNTIYF. DNA for the CDR3: TGTGCCAGCAGTCCCTTTACCGGACTCTCTGGAAACACCATATATTTT.

The CDR3 loop reads CASSQGQGVAYGYTF. For the CDR3, the DNA is TGTGCCAGCAGCCAAGGACAGGGGGTCGCTTATGGCTACACCTTC. This chain links TRBV3-1 (or the pseudogene TRBV3-2) with TRBJ1-2, with 9 positions matching TRBD1. Trimming at V came to 1 base and at J to 5 bases, leaving 5 bases not matched to a gene. CDR3 length equals 15 residues. The germline gives CDR1 LGHDT, CDR2 YNNKEL (reference sequence).

This chain joins TRBV6-2 or TRBV6-3 and TRBJ2-5, with 8 bases fitting TRBD2. The CDR3 runs 15 residues. The germline V gene encodes CDR1 MNHEY and CDR2 SVGEGT. Germline trimming cut 2 bases from V and 4 bases from J; bases unmatched to any gene: 6. This CDR3 is CASSYTGLERETQYF. The DNA of the CDR3 is TGTGCCAGCAGTTACACGGGACTAGAGAGAGAGACCCAGTACTTC.

The V call is TRBV6-2 or TRBV6-3, the J call TRBJ1-2; D gene unclear. Trimming removed 2 bases from V and 9 bases from J, with 10 bases in between. The germline V gene encodes CDR1 MNHEY and CDR2 SVGEGT. The CDR3 consists of 12 residues. The CDR3 spells CASSYPDPSYTF. The CDR3, as DNA: TGTGCCAGCAGTTACCCAGATCCCAGCTACACCTTC.

This rearrangement joins TRBV7-6 to TRBJ2-1; 7 bases map to TRBD2. Per germline, CDR1 SGHVS and CDR2 FNYEAQ. The CDR3 length is 16 residues. V trimming: 4 bases; J trimming: 6 bases; junction bases outside the gene matches: 12. The CDR3 loop reads CASSSLGGSPANEQFF. The DNA of the CDR3 is TGTGCCAGCAGCTCCCTTGGCGGGAGTCCCGCCAATGAGCAGTTCTTC.

This clone has a handful of counts. The chain couples TRBV1 to TRBJ2-7; the table's D call of TRBD2 was not tested on the DNA. TRBV1 is marked as a pseudogene. The CDR3 spans 16 residues. CDR3 coding DNA: TGCACCAGCAGCCAAGAAGCTAGCGGGGTATCCTACGAGCAGTACTTC. It yields the protein CTSSQEASGVSYEQYF.

CDR3 sequence reads: CASSRARGDQETQYF. CDR3 in DNA: TGTGCCAGCTCCCGAGCGCGCGGGGACCAAGAGACCCAGTACTTC. The chain has TRBV18 and TRBJ2-5; D is perhaps TRBD2 (6 bases). The CDR3 contains 15 residues. CDR1 KGHSH and CDR2 LQKENI come from the germline V gene. Deletions cut 6 bases from V and 0 bases from J, with 14 bases between.

The CDR3: CASSPGTGSGNTIYF. CDR3 coding DNA: TGCGCCAGCAGCCCGGGGACAGGGTCTGGAAACACCATATATTTT. This chain joins TRBV5-1 and TRBJ1-3; 9 bases are shared with TRBD1. The ends lost 4 bases at V and 1 base at J; junction bases unmatched: 3. CDR1 is SGHRS, CDR2 YFSETQ, per germline. This CDR3 is built from 15 residues.

This rearrangement joins TRBV27 to TRBJ2-1; D perhaps matches TRBD1 (5 bases). CDR1 is MNHEY and CDR2 is SMNVEV in the germline V gene (reference sequence). CDR3 size: 15 residues. The germline V and J ends were trimmed by 0 bases and 3 bases, with 9 bases remaining between them. The CDR3: CASSLSVGDYNEQFF. CDR3 nucleotides: TGTGCCAGCAGTTTATCAGTAGGGGACTACAATGAGCAGTTCTTC.

The chain links TRBV29-1 to TRBJ2-7; the match to TRBD1 covers 11 bases. Trimming cost V 5 bases and J 7 bases; bases outside gene matches: 7. The CDR3 totals 13 residues. CDR1 and CDR2 (germline): SQVTM, ANQGSEA. For the CDR3, the DNA is TGCAGCGTTTCCTCGGGACAGGGGGGGGAGCAGTACTTC. Translating gives CSVSSGQGGEQYF.

This chain joins TRBV11-2 and TRBJ2-3, with a tentative D call TRBD2 (6 bases). Germline CDR1 SGHAT, CDR2 FQNNGV. The CDR3 extends over 14 amino acids. The V end was cut by 0 bases, the J end by 7 bases, with 11 bases between. This chain's CDR3 is CASSLDYGSNTQYF. The CDR3 nucleotides read TGTGCCAGCAGCTTAGATTACGGGAGTAATACGCAGTATTTT.

This clone was seen a few times. CDR3 sequence: CASSPGTDGVKQYF. The CDR3 DNA follows: TGTGCCAGCAGCCCCGGGACCGACGGGGTTAAGCAGTACTTC. The chain is built from TRBV2 and TRBJ2-7; either TRBD1 or TRBD2 may fit D (5 bases each). V was shortened by 6 bases and J by 8 bases, with 20 bases between the two germline ends. This CDR3 spans 14 amino acids. CDR1 and CDR2 from the germline V gene are SNHLY and FYNNEI.

The gene calls are TRBV7-2 and TRBJ2-2; 9 positions match TRBD2. Per the germline V gene, CDR1 is SGHTA and CDR2 is FQGNSA. The CDR3 is 18 residues long. J was trimmed by 4 bases and V by 6 bases; bases with no gene match: 15. The CDR3 nucleotides are TGTGCCAGCAGACCCCGACGCCTGGCGGGAGGGGTCACCGGGGAGCTGTTTTTT. Translating it yields CASRPRRLAGGVTGELFF.

The chain combines TRBV10-3 with TRBJ1-5; 11 bases map to TRBD1. The ends lost 6 bases at V and 5 bases at J; junction bases unmatched: 6. The germline CDR1 and CDR2 sequences are ENHRY and SYGVKD. The CDR3 length is 15 residues. CDR3 bases: TGTGCCATCAGCGGGACAGGGGGAGAGGATCAGCCCCAGCATTTT. Translating gives CAISGTGGEDQPQHF.

This sequence joins TRBV6-2 or TRBV6-3 and TRBJ2-5; tentatively, D is TRBD1 (5 bases). Trimming cost V 0 bases and J 6 bases, with 11 bases left between them. Germline values: CDR1 MNHEY, CDR2 SVGEGT. The CDR3 runs to 14 residues. The CDR3 DNA is TGTGCCAGCAGTTACTCGGGCAGGGTGAAGACCCAGTACTTC. Its protein is CASSYSGRVKTQYF.